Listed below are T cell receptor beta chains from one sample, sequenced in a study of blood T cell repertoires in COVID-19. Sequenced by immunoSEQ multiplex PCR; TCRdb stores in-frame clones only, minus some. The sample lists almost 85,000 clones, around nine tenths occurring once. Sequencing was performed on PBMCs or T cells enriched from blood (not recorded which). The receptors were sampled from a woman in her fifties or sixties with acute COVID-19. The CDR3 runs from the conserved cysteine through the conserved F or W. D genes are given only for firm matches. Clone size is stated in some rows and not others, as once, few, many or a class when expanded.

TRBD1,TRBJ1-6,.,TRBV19,TGTGCCAGTAGGCCCGACAGGGAGCTGGGGAATTCACCCCTCCACTTT,CASRPDRELGNSPLHF
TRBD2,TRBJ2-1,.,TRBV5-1,TGCGCCAGCAGCCCACTACTAGCGGGAGAACACAATGAGCAGTTCTTC,CASSPLLAGEHNEQFF
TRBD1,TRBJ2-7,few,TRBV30,TGTGCCTGGAGGGACAGGGGGTCGAGATACGAGCAGTACTTC,CAWRDRGSRYEQYF
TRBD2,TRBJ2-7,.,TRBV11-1,TGTGCCAGCAGCCTCCGAGTAGCGGGGTACGAGCAGTACTTC,CASSLRVAGYEQYF
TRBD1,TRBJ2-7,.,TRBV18,TGTGCCAGCTCACCCGGGACAGGGTCCTACGAGCAGTACTTC,CASSPGTGSYEQYF
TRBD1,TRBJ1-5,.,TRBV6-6,TGTGCCAGCAGTTATGGGACAGGGGACAATCAGCCCCAGCATTTT,CASSYGTGDNQPQHF
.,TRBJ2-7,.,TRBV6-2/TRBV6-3,TGTGCCAGCAGTGACGAGTGGAGATACTACGAGCAGTACTTC,CASSDEWRYYEQYF
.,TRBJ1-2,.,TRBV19,TGTGCCAGTAGTGCGGACAGAGATGGCTACACCTTC,CASSADRDGYTF
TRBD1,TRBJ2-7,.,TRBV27,TGTGCCAGCAGCCGTAAGGGACAGGGGGCCTACGAGCAGTACTTC,CASSRKGQGAYEQYF
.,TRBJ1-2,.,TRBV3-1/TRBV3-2,TGTGCCAGCAGCCAAGATGCGGGGGAAAAGCTAGGAGGTGGCTACACCTTC,CASSQDAGEKLGGGYTF
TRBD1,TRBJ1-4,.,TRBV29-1,TGCAGCGCGGCAAGGACAGGGCGAACTGAAAAACTGTTTTTT,CSAARTGRTEKLFF
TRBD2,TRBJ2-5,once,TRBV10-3,TGTGCCATCAGTGACTCGACTAGCGGCCAAGAGACCCAGTACTTC,CAISDSTSGQETQYF
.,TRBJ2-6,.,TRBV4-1,TGCGCCAGCAGCCACTTAGAAACTAGCGTCCTGACTTTC,CASSHLETSVLTF
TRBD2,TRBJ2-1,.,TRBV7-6,TGTGCCAGCAGCTCCCTAGCGGGGGGCAGATCCGACAATGAGCAGTTCTTC,CASSSLAGGRSDNEQFF
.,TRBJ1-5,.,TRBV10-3,TGTGCCATCAGTGGGGCAGGGTCGGGCAATCAGCCCCAGCATTTT,CAISGAGSGNQPQHF
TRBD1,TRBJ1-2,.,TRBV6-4,TGTGCCAGCAGCGAGGACAGGACCTCTAATGGCTACACCTTC,CASSEDRTSNGYTF
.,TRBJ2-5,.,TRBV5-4,TGTGCCAGCAGCTTGGCTGGCAGGGGCTCGGAGACCCAGTACTTC,CASSLAGRGSETQYF
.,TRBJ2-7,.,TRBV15,TGTGCCACCAGCAGAGGTCAGCGAGGTCCCTACGAGCAGTACTTC,CATSRGQRGPYEQYF
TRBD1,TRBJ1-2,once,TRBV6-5,TGTGCCAGCAGTTACCTCACAGGGGACTATGGCTACACCTTC,CASSYLTGDYGYTF
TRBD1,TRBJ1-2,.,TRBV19,TGTGCCAGTAGTACCCGGGACAGGGGAAAGAACTATGGCTACACCTTC,CASSTRDRGKNYGYTF
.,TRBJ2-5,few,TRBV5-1,TGCGCCAGCAGCTTATTGACAGGTTTTCAAGAGACCCAGTACTTC,CASSLLTGFQETQYF
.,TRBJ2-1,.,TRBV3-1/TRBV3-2,TGTGCCAGCAGCCAGACTAGCAATGAGCAGTTCTTC,CASSQTSNEQFF
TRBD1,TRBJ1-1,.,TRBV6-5,TGTGCCAGCAGTTCGGGACAGGGGAACACTGAAGCTTTCTTT,CASSSGQGNTEAFF
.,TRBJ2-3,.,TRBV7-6,TGTGCCAGCAGCTTAGGTCACAGGGAATTGCGAGATACGCAGTATTTT,CASSLGHRELRDTQYF
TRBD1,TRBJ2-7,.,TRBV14,TGTGCCAGCAGCCACCTCGGACAGGGGCTCTCATCCTACGAGCAGTACTTC,CASSHLGQGLSSYEQYF
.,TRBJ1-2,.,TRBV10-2,TGCGCCAGCAGAGCCCGTGCCGTTCGAGGACAAAGCTATGGCTACACCTTC,CASRARAVRGQSYGYTF
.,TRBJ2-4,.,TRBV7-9,TGTGCCAGCGGTTTATTAGGGGGACGGAACATTCAGTACTTC,CASGLLGGRNIQYF
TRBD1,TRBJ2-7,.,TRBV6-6,TGTGCCAGCAAAACTTCCGACAGGGGGCATAGTTACGAGCAGTACTTC,CASKTSDRGHSYEQYF
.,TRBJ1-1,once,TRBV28,TGTGCCAGCAGTTTCTTGGGGGCCAGGCCCTTGGGTACTGAAGCTTTCTTT,CASSFLGARPLGTEAFF